This T cell receptor beta chain is from a study of blood T cells in healthy people across ages. Germline V gene lookup returns CDR1 LGHNT and CDR2 FRNRAP. Trimming took 2 bases from V and 1 from J, leaving 9 bases between them. CDR3 size: 14 residues. Together with a sample-barcoded 5' primer, a J-beta primer mix was included in a second PCR lasting about 6 to 11 cycles. TCRdb used MiXCR to reprocess the 5' RACE reads, holding one entry per CDR3 protein. Of some 1,500,000 distinct CDR3 sequences listed, roughly 43% are singletons. Specimen: blood. The chain joins TRBV12-5 to TRBJ2-7; no reliable D call. The TCR comes from a young woman in good health. The chain's CDR3 is CASGLTTDSYEQYF. CDR3 coding DNA: TGTGCTAGTGGTTTGACGACGGATTCCTACGAGCAGTACTTC.